The 3 T cell receptor beta chains listed next were all sequenced from one sample in a study of control samples from healthy donors and cancer patients. Produced via immunoSEQ multiplex PCR; TCRdb's table is partial and in-frame only. The repertoire consists of about 90,000 clones, with less than 95% occurring once and the leading ten covering around 3.8%. The specimen was blood. The origin of the receptors is a woman aged 18-35 years in good health.

The chain recombines TRBV5-1 with TRBJ1-2; D remains unclear. The CDR3 totals 15 residues. Germline CDR1 is SGHRS and CDR2 is YFSETQ. The ends were cut back, 3 bases at V and 7 bases at J, with 19 bases in the middle. The CDR3: CASSSPPEGISGYTF. The CDR3 bases are TGCGCCAGCAGCTCCCCACCCGAGGGAATAAGTGGCTACACCTTC.

The chain couples TRBV30 to TRBJ2-5, with 11 bases matching TRBD2. V shed 2 bases, J shed 1 base, and the junction held 15 bases outside the gene matches. In germline, CDR1 is GTSNPN, CDR2 SVGIG (reference sequence). The CDR3 extends over 19 amino acids. The CDR3 is CAWSPFYSGGVILQETQYF. The CDR3 nucleotides are TGTGCCTGGAGTCCCTTTTATAGCGGGGGGGTTATACTCCAAGAGACCCAGTACTTC.

This clone was observed a single time. The chain joins TRBV3-1 (or the pseudogene TRBV3-2) to TRBJ1-5; tentative D call: TRBD1 (5 bases). This CDR3 is built from 15 residues. V lost 0 bases and J 6 bases, leaving 12 bases between the germline ends. The germline CDR1 and CDR2 sequences are LGHDT and YNNKEL (reference sequence). In DNA form, the CDR3 reads TGTGCCAGCAGCCAAGAAAGGCCGGGGGGTCAGCCCCAGCATTTT. Translation: CASSQERPGGQPQHF.